This entry lists 5 T cell receptor beta chains sequenced from one sample in a study of blood T cell repertoires in COVID-19. Sequenced by immunoSEQ multiplex PCR; TCRdb stores in-frame clones only, minus some. This repertoire shows some 110,000 clones, about nine tenths found once; its top ten account for around 7.7%. Source material: peripheral blood. The receptors stem from a human donor in a cohort sampled during active COVID-19.

The chain joins TRBV3-1 (or the pseudogene TRBV3-2) to TRBJ1-6; D is perhaps TRBD1 (6 bases). CDR1 and CDR2 (germline): LGHDT, YNNKEL (reference sequence). This CDR3 region has 14 residues. V was trimmed by 1 base and J by 7 bases, leaving 8 bases between them. DNA of the CDR3: TGTGCCAGCAGCCAAGGAGGGGGAAATTCACCCCTCCACTTT. Protein sequence: CASSQGGGNSPLHF.

This chain joins TRBV19 and TRBJ2-1; 8 bases agree with TRBD1. The V segment lost 7 bases and the J segment 7 bases; nucleotides outside the gene matches: 9. Germline loops: CDR1 LNHDA, CDR2 SQIVND (reference sequence). The length of the CDR3 is 14 residues. The CDR3 coding sequence is TGTGCCAGTACCCAGGACAGGGTGGGGAATGAGCAGTTCTTC. It specifies CASTQDRVGNEQFF.

This clone was recorded once. The gene calls are TRBV18 and TRBJ2-3, with 9 bases matching TRBD2. CDR1 KGHSH and CDR2 LQKENI come from the germline V gene. The J segment lost 2 bases and the V segment lost 3 bases, leaving 18 bases of the junction unmatched. The CDR3 sequence is 20 residues long. The CDR3: CASSPLRVGTSRGATDTQYF. The CDR3 nucleotides read TGTGCCAGCTCACCCCTGCGGGTGGGGACTAGCAGGGGTGCCACAGATACGCAGTATTTT.

The chain's CDR3 is CASSTGTSVSTDTQYF. The CDR3, as DNA: TGCGCCAGCAGCACCGGGACTAGCGTGAGCACAGATACGCAGTATTTT. The V gene is TRBV5-1, the J gene TRBJ2-3; 10 bases are a match to TRBD2. This CDR3 spans 16 amino acids. J lost 0 bases, V lost 4 bases, and 5 bases had no gene match. The germline CDR1 and CDR2 sequences are SGHRS and YFSETQ.

This chain connects TRBV20-1 to TRBJ1-5, with D unclear. The length of the CDR3 is 13 residues. CDR1 is DFQATT, CDR2 SNEGSKA, per germline (reference sequence). V shed 3 bases and J shed 3 bases, with 9 bases lying between them. CDR3: CSASAGTNQPQHF. CDR3 sequence (DNA): TGCAGTGCTAGTGCAGGTACCAATCAGCCCCAGCATTTT.